This TCR beta chain was captured by sequencing in a study of identical twins. One entry per CDR3 protein results from TCRdb running MiXCR on the 5' RACE reads. Among around 510,000 distinct CDR3 sequences listed, roughly an eighth were seen once. Findings of the study overall: Conclusions relied on cross-sectional statistical analysis, not following the same donors.

In its sample, this clonotype was seen many times. Its antigen is not identified. In addition, the sample was reused for a study of yellow fever vaccine responses in identical twins.

The sequenced material came from CD4+ T cells sorted from blood. The receptor's source is a woman aged 18-29 years in good health.

CDR3 nucleotide sequence: TGTGCCAGCAGTCCCGGAGCCCTGAACACTGAAGCTTTCTTT. The encoded protein is CASSPGALNTEAFF. The chain couples TRBV28 to TRBJ1-1; D remains unclear. V was pared by 5 bases and J by 0 bases, with 10 bases between. CDR3 length: 14 amino acids. Germline loops: CDR1 MDHEN, CDR2 SYDVKM. Full variable domain (outside the CDR3, taken from reference TRBV28 and TRBJ1-1): DVKVTQSSRYLVKRTGEKVFLECVQDMDHENMFWYRQDPGLGLRLIYFSYDVKMKEKGDIPEGYSVSREKKERFSLILESASTNQTSMYLCASSPGALNTEAFFGQGTRLTVV.